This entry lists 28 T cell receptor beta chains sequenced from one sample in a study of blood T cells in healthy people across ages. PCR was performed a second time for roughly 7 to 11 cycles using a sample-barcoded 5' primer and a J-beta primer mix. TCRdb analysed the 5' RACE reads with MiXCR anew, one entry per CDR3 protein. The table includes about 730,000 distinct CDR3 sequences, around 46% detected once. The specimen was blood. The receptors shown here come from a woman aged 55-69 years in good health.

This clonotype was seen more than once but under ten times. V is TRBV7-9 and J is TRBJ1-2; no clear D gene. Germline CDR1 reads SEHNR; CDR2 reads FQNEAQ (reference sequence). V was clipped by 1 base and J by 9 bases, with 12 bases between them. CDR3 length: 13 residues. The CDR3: CASSLGTAPSYTF. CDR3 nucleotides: TGTGCCAGCAGCTTAGGAACGGCCCCAAGCTACACCTTC. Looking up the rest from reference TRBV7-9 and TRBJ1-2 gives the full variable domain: DTGVSQNPRHKITKRGQNVTFRCDPISEHNRLYWYRQTLGQGPEFLTYFQNEAQLEKSRLLSDRFSAERPKGSFSTLEIQRTEQGDSAMYLCASSLGTAPSYTFGSGTRLTVV.

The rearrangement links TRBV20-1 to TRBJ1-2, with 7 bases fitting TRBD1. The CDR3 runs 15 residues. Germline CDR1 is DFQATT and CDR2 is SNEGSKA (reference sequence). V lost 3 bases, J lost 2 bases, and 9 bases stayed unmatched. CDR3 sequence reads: CSASPTRQGNYGYTF. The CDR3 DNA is TGCAGTGCTAGCCCTACTAGACAGGGCAACTATGGCTACACCTTC.

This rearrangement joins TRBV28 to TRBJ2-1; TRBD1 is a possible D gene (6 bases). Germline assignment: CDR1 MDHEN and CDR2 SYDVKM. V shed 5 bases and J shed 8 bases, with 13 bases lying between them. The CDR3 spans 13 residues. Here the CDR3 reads CASSLTTGHEQFF. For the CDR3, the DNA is TGTGCCAGCAGTCTCACGACAGGACATGAGCAGTTCTTC.

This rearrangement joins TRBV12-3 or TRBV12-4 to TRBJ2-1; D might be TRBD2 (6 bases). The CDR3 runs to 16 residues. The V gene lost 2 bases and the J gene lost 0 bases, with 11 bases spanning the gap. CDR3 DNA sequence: TGTGCCAGCAGTTTAACGGCGGGACCCTCCTACAATGAGCAGTTCTTC. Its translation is CASSLTAGPSYNEQFF.

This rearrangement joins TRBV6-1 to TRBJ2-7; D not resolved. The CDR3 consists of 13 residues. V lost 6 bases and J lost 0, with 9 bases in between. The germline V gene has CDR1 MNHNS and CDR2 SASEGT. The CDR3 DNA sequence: TGTGCCAGCAGAAAGCCGGACTCCTACGAGCAGTACTTC. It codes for CASRKPDSYEQYF.

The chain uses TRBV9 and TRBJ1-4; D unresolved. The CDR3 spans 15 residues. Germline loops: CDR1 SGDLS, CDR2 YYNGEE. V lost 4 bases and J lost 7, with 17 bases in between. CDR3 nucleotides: TGTGCCAGCAGCCCAGACGACGGCAGAGGTGAAAAACTGTTTTTT. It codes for CASSPDDGRGEKLFF.

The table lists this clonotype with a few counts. This chain's CDR3 is CSARDPSRVTYNEQFF. The CDR3 nucleotides are TGCAGTGCTAGAGATCCATCCCGGGTAACCTACAATGAGCAGTTCTTC. The chain combines TRBV20-1 with TRBJ2-1; D ambiguous. V lost 0 bases to trimming and J lost 2 bases, with 14 bases between them. There are 16 residues in the CDR3. Germline lookup yields CDR1 DFQATT and CDR2 SNEGSKA (reference sequence).

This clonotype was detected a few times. This chain's CDR3 is CASSFHGATNEKLFF. CDR3 nucleotides: TGTGCCAGCAGTTTTCATGGGGCAACTAATGAAAAACTGTTTTTT. The rearrangement uses TRBV27 and TRBJ1-4; D unclear. The V end lost 3 bases, the J end lost 0 bases, and 8 bases lay between the germline ends. The CDR3 runs 15 residues. Germline assignment: CDR1 MNHEY and CDR2 SMNVEV (reference sequence).

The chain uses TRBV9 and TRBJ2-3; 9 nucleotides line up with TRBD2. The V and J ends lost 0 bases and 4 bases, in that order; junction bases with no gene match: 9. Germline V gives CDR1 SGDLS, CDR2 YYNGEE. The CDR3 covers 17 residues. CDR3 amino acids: CASSVALAGAGADTQYF. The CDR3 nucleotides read TGTGCCAGCAGCGTAGCCTTAGCGGGAGCAGGGGCAGATACGCAGTATTTT. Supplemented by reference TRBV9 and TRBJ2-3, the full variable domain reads DSGVTQTPKHLITATGQRVTLRCSPRSGDLSVYWYQQSLDQGLQFLIQYYNGEERAKGNILERFSAQQFPDLHSELNLSSLELGDSALYFCASSVALAGAGADTQYFGPGTRLTVL.

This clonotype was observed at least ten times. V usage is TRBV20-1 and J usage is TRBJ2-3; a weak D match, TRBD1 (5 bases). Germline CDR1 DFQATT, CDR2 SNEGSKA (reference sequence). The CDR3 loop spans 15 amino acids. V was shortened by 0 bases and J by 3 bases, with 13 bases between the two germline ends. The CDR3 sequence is CSARDESRGTDTQYF. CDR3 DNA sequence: TGCAGTGCTAGAGATGAGAGTAGGGGAACAGATACGCAGTATTTT.

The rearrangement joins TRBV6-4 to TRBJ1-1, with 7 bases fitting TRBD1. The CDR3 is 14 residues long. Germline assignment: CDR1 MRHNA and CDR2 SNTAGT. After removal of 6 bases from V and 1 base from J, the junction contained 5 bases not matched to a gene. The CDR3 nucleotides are TGTGCCAGCAGAGCGACAGGGACGAACACTGAAGCTTTCTTT. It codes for CASRATGTNTEAFF.

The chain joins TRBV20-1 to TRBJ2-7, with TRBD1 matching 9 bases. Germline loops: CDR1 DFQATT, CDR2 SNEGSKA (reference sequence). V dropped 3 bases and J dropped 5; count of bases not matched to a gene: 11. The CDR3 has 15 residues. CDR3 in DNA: TGCAGTGCTAGTTGGACCGGGACAGGGTATGACGAGCAGTACTTC. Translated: CSASWTGTGYDEQYF.

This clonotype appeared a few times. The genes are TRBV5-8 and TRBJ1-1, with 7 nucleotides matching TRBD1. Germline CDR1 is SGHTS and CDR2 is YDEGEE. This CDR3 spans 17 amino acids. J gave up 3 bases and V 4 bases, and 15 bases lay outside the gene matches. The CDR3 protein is CASSESKRGRIHTEAFF. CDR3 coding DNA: TGTGCCAGCAGCGAATCCAAAAGGGGGCGCATTCACACTGAAGCTTTCTTT.

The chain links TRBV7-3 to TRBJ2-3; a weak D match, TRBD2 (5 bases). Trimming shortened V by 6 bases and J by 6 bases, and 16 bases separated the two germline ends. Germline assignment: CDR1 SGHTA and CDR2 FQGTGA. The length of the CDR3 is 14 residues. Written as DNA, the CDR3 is TGTGCCAGCAGGAGGGAGAGGAGTTCGGATACGCAGTATTTT. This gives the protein CASRRERSSDTQYF.

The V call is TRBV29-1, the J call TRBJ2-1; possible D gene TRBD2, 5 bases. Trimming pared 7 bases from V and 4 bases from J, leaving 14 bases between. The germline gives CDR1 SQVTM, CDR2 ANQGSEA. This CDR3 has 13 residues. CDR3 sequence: CSASDGVYNEQFF. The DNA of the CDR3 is TGCAGCGCTTCAGACGGGGTTTACAATGAGCAGTTCTTC.

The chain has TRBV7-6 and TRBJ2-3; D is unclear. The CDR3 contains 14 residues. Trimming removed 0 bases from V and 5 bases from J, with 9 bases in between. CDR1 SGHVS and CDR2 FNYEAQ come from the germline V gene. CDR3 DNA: TGTGCCAGCAGCTTAGCTGGGCGGCTAGATACGCAGTATTTT. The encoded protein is CASSLAGRLDTQYF. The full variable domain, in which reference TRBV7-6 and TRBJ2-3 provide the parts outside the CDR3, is GAGVSQSPRYKVTKRGQDVALRCDPISGHVSLYWYRQALGQGPEFLTYFNYEAQQDKSGLPNDRFSAERPEGSISTLTIQRTEQRDSAMYRCASSLAGRLDTQYFGPGTRLTVL.

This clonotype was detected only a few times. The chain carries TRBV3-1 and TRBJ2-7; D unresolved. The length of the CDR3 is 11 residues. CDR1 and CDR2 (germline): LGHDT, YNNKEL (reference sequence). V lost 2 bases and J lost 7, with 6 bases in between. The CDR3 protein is CASSQNREQYF. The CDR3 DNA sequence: TGTGCCAGCAGCCAAAATCGGGAGCAGTACTTC.

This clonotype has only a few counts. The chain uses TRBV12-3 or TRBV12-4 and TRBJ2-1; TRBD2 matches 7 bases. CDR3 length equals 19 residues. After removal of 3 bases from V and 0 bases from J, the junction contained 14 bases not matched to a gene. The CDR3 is CASSFLKRGSGLSYNEQFF. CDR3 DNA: TGTGCCAGCAGTTTTCTTAAACGTGGTAGCGGGCTCTCCTACAATGAGCAGTTCTTC.

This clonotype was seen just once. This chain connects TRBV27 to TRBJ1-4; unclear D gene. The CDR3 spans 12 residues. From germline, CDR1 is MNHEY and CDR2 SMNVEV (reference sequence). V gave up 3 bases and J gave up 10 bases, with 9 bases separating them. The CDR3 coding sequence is TGTGCCAGCAGTTTTCCTGAGGGAAAACTGTTTTTT. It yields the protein CASSFPEGKLFF.

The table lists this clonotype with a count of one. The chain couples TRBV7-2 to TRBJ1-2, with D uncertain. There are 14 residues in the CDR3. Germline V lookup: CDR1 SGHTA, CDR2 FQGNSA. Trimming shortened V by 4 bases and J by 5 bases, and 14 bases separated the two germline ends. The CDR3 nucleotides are TGTGCCAGCAGCTCATGGGCCGACTCTTATGGCTACACCTTC. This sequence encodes CASSSWADSYGYTF.

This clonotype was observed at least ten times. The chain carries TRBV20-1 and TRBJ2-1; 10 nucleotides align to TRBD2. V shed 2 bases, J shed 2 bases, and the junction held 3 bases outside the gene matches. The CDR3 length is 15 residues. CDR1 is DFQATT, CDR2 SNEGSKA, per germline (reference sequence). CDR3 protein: CSARPLAGAYNEQFF. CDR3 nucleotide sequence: TGCAGTGCTAGACCCCTAGCGGGGGCCTACAATGAGCAGTTCTTC.

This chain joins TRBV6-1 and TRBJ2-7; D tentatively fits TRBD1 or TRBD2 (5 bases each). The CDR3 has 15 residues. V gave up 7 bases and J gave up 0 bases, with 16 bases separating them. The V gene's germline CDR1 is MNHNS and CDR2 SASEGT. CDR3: CASKFGTVSSYEQYF. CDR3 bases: TGTGCCAGCAAATTTGGGACGGTGAGCTCCTACGAGCAGTACTTC.

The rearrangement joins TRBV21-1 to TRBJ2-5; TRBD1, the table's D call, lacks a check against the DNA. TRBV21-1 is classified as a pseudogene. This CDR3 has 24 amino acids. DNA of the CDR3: TGTGCCAGCAGCAAGTTTAATTTTCCACCCTGTAAGCCCAGTGGGAAGGATTACCAAGAGACCCAGTACTTC. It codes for CASSKFNFPPCKPSGKDYQETQYF.

The CDR3 region is CASSFSGINEKLFF. The DNA of the CDR3 is TGTGCCAGCAGTTTTTCTGGGATTAATGAAAAACTGTTTTTT. J is TRBJ1-4 and V is TRBV27, with D uncertain. In germline, CDR1 is MNHEY, CDR2 SMNVEV (reference sequence). With 3 bases removed from V and 4 bases from J, the gap between germline ends came to 9 bases. The CDR3 totals 14 residues.

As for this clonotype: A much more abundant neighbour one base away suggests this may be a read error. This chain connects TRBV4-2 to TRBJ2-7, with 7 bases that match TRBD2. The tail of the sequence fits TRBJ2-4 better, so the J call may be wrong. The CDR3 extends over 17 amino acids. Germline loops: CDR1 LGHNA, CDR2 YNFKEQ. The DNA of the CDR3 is TGTGCCAGCAGCCAAGGGGTGGGAGGGGCACCCAAAAGCATTCAGTACTTC. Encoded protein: CASSQGVGGAPKSIQYF.

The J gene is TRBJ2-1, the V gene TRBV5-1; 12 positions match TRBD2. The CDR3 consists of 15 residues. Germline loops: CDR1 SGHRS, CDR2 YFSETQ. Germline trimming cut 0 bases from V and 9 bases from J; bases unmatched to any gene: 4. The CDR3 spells CASSLVLAGGTEQFF. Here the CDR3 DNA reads TGCGCCAGCAGCTTGGTACTAGCGGGAGGAACTGAGCAGTTCTTC.

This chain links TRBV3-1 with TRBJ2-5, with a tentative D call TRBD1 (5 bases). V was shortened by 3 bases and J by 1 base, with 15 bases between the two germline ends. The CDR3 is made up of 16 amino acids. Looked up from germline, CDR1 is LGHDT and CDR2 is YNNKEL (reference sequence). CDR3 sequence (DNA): TGTGCCAGCAGCCAGAATCCAGGGTATAGCCAAGAGACCCAGTACTTC. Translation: CASSQNPGYSQETQYF.

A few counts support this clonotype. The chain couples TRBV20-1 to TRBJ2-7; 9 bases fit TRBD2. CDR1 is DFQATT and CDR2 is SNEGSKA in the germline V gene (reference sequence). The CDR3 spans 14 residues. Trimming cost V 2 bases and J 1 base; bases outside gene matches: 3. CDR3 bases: TGCAGTGCTAGATTTCTAGCGGGATCCTACGAGCAGTACTTC. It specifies CSARFLAGSYEQYF.